This TCR beta chain was found in a study of blood T cell repertoires in COVID-19. Across the study: COVID-19 samples collected from the United States, Italy and Spain covered acute and convalescent phases. Sample material is recorded as cDNA or gDNA derived from T cells, B-cell-depleted T cells, or PBMCs.

Authors' analysis steps: From reference gene primer amplification, estimates of nucleated cell counts were derived. TCRdb's table, derived via immunoSEQ multiplex PCR, lists solely in-frame clones and lacks some. V, J and clone size derive from that table, while D and trimming were established from the DNA sequence. Here the sample spans some 94,000 clones, roughly 72% being singletons. Germline V lookup: CDR1 SGHRS, CDR2 YFSETQ. This CDR3 spans 16 amino acids. V was trimmed by 0 bases and J by 3 bases, leaving 12 bases between them. Material: peripheral blood. The chain has TRBV5-1 and TRBJ2-2; D might be TRBD2 (6 bases). This TCR was sampled from a woman aged 60-75 years in a cohort sampled during active or convalescent COVID-19. The DNA for the CDR3 is TGCGCCAGCAGCTTGGTTGGAGGGGCGGACACCGGGGAGCTGTTTTTT. It codes for CASSLVGGADTGELFF.